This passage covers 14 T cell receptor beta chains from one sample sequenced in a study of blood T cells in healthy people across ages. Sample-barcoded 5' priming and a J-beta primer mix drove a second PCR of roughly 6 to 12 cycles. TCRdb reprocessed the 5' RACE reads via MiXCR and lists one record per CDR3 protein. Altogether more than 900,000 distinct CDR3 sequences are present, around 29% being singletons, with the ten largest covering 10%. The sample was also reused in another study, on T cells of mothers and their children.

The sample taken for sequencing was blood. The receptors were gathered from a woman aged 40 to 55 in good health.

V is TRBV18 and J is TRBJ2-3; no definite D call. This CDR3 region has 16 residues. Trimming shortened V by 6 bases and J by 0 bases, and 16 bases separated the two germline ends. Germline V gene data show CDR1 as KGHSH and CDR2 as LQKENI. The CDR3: CASSPLGLGSTDTQYF. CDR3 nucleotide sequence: TGTGCCAGCTCTCCGCTTGGCTTGGGGAGCACAGATACGCAGTATTTT.

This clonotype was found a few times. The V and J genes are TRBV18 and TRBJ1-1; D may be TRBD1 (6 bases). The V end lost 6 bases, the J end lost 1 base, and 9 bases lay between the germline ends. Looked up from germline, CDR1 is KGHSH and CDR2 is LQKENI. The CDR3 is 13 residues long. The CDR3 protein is CASSEGQNTEAFF. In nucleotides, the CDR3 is TGTGCCAGCTCGGAGGGACAGAACACTGAAGCTTTCTTT.

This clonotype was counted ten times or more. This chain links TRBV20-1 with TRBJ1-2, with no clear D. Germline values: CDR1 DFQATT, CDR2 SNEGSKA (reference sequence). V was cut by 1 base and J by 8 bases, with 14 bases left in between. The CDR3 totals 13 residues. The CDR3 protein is CSARVEAGWGYTF. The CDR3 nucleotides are TGCAGTGCTAGAGTGGAGGCGGGTTGGGGCTACACCTTC.

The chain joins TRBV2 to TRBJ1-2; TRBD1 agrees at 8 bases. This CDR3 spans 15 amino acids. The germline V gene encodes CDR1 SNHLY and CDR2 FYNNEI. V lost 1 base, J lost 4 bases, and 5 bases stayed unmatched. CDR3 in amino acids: CASSEGRTGIYGYTF. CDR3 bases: TGTGCCAGCAGTGAAGGGCGGACAGGGATCTATGGCTACACCTTC.

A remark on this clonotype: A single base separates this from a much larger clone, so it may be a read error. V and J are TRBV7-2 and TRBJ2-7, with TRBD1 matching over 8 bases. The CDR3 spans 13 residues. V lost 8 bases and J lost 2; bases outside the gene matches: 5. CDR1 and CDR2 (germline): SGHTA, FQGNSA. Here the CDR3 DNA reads TGTGCCAGCGGACAGGGTATTCCCTACGAGCAGTACTTC. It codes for CASGQGIPYEQYF. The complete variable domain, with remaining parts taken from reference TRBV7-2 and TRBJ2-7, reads GAGVSQSPSNKVTEKGKDVELRCDPISGHTALYWYRQSLGQGLEFLIYFQGNSAPDKSGLPSDRFSAERTGGSVSTLTIQRTQQEDSAVYLCASGQGIPYEQYFGPGTRLTVT.

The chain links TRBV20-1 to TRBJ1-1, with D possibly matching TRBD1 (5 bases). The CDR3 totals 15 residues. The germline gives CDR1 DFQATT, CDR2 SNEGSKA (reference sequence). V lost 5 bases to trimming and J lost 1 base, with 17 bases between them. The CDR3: CSARWAARANTEAFF. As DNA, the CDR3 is TGCAGTGCTCGTTGGGCGGCCAGGGCGAACACTGAAGCTTTCTTT.

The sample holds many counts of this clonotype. The CDR3 bases are TGTGCCAGCAGAGGGGGTGGGAATTCACCCCTCCACTTT. Residues: CASRGGGNSPLHF. The chain couples TRBV3-1 to TRBJ1-6; TRBD1 is a possible D gene (6 bases). The V end lost 6 bases, the J end lost 7 bases, and 10 bases lay between the germline ends. Germline loops: CDR1 LGHDT, CDR2 YNNKEL (reference sequence). This CDR3 is 13 amino acids long.

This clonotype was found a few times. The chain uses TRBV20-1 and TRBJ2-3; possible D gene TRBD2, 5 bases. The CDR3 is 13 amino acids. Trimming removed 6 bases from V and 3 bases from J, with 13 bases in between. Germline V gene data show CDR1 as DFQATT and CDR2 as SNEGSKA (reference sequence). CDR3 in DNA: TGCAGTGCCCGCGGGTCCGGGACAGATACGCAGTATTTT. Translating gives CSARGSGTDTQYF.

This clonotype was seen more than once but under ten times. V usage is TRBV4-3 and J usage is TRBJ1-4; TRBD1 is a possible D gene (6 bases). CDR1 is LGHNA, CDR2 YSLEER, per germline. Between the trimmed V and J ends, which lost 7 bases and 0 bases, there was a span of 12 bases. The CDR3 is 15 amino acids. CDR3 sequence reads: CASTRQVATNEKLFF. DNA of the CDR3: TGCGCCAGCACCCGACAGGTTGCAACTAATGAAAAACTGTTTTTT.

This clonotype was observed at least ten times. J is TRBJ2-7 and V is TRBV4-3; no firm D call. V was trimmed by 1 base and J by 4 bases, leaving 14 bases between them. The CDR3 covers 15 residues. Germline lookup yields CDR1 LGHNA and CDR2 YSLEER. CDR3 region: CASSQVPRSGYEQYF. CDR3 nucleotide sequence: TGCGCCAGCAGCCAAGTCCCTAGATCCGGATACGAGCAGTACTTC.

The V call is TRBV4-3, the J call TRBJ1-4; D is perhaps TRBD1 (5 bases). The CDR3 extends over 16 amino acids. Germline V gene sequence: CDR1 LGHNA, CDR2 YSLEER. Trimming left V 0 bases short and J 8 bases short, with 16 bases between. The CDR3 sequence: CASSQDWGPGGEKLFF. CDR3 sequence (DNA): TGCGCCAGCAGCCAAGATTGGGGACCTGGTGGCGAAAAACTGTTTTTT.

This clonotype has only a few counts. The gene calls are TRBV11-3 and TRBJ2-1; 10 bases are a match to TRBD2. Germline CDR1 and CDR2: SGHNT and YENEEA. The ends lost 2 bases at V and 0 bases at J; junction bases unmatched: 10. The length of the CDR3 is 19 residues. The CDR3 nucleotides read TGTGCCAGCAGCTTATCCCTCCTAGCGGGGGAGGGCTCCTACAATGAGCAGTTCTTC. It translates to CASSLSLLAGEGSYNEQFF.

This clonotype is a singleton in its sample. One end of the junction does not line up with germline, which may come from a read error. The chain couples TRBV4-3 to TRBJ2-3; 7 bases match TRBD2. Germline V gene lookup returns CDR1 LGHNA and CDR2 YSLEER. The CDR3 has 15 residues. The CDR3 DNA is TGCGTCAGCAGCCGGACTAGTGGGGAGCCAGATACGCAGTATTTT. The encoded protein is CVSSRTSGEPDTQYF.

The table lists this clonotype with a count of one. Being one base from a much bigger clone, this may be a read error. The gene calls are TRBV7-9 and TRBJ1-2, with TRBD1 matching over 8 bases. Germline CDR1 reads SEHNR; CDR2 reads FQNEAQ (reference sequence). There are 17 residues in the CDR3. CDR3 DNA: TGTGCCAGCAGCTTACCAGGGGGCGCCGGGACTAACTATGGCTGCACCTTC. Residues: CASSLPGGAGTNYGCTF.